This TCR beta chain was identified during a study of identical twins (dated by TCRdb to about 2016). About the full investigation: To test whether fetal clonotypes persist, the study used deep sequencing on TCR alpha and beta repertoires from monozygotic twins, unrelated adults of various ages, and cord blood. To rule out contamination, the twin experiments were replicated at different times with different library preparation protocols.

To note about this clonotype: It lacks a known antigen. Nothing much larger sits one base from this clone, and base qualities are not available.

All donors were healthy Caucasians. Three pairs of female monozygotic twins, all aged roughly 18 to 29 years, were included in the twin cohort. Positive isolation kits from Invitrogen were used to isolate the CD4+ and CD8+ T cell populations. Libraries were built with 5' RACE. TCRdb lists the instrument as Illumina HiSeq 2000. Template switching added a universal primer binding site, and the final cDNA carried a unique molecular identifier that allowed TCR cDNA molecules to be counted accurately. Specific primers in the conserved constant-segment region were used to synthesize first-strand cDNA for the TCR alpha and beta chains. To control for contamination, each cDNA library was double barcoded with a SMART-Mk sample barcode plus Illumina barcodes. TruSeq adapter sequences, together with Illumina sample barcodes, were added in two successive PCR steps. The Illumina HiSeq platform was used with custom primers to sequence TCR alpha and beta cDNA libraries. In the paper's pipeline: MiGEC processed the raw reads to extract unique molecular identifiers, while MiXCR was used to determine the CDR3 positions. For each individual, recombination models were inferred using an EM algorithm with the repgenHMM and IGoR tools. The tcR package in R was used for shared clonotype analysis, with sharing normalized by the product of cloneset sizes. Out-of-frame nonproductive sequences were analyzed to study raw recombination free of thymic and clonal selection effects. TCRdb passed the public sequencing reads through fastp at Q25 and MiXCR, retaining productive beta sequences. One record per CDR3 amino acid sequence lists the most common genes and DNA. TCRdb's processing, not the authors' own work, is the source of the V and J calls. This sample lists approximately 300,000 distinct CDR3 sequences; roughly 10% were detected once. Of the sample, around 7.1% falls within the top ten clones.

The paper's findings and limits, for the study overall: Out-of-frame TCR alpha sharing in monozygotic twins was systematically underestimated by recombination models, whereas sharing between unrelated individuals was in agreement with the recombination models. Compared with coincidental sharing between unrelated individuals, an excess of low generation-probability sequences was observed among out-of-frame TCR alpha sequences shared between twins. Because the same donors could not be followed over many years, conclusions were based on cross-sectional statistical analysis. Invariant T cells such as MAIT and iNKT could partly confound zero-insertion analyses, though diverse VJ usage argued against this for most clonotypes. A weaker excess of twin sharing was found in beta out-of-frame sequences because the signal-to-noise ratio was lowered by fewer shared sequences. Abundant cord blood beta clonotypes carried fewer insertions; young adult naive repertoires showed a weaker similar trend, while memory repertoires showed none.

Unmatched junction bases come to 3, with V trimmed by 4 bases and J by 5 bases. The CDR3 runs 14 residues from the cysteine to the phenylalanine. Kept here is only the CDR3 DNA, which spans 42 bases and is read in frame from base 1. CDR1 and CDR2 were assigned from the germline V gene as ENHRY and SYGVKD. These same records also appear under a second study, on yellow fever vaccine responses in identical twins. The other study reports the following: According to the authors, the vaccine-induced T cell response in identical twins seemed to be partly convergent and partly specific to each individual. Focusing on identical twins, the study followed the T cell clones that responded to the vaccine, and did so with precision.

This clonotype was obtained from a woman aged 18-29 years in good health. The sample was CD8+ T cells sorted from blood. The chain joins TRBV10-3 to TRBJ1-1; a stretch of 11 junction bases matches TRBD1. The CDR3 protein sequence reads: CAISGTGGATEAFF. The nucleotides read TGTGCCATCAGTGGGACAGGGGGCGCGACTGAAGCTTTCTTT.